These 30 T cell receptor beta chains came from one sample sequenced in a study of PD-1 blockade in classical Hodgkin lymphoma. The protocol was immunoSEQ multiplex PCR, while the TCRdb copy is restricted to in-frame clones and leaves out a portion. This sample has 70,000 or so clones, with about 93% found just once. Stated time point: newly diagnosed, previously untreated cHL patient sample. Specimen: peripheral blood mononuclear cells (PBMCs). Receptors originate from a human donor with classical Hodgkin lymphoma.

This chain uses TRBV5-6 with TRBJ1-1, with 10 bases matching TRBD1. CDR3 length: 16 residues. Per the germline V gene, CDR1 is SGHDT and CDR2 is YYEEEE. V was pared by 5 bases and J by 0 bases, with 7 bases of the junction left unmatched. As DNA, the CDR3 is TGTGCCAGCAGATACGGACAGGGGGGACTGAACACTGAAGCTTTCTTT. Translated, it gives CASRYGQGGLNTEAFF.

The genes are TRBV18 and TRBJ2-7; D could derive from TRBD1 or TRBD2 (6 bases each). The V end lost 3 bases, the J end lost 2 bases, and 14 bases lay between the germline ends. The germline gives CDR1 KGHSH, CDR2 LQKENI. The CDR3 loop spans 15 amino acids. The CDR3 sequence: CASSPVGAGPYEQYF. The CDR3 DNA follows: TGTGCCAGCTCACCCGTGGGGGCGGGGCCCTACGAGCAGTACTTC.

The table lists this clone with a count of one. This chain connects TRBV5-4 to TRBJ1-2, with 12 bases aligning to TRBD1. J gave up 6 bases and V 4 bases, and 10 bases lay outside the gene matches. This CDR3 has 16 amino acids. Germline CDR1 reads SGHNT; CDR2 reads YYREEE (reference sequence). CDR3 nucleotide sequence: TGTGCCAGCAGCCAGGGGGACAGGGGGCGCAGCCATGGCTACACCTTC. Translation: CASSQGDRGRSHGYTF. The full variable domain, with the rest looked up from reference TRBV5-4 and TRBJ1-2, is ETGVTQSPTHLIKTRGQQVTLRCSSQSGHNTVSWYQQALGQGPQFIFQYYREEENGRGNFPPRFSGLQFPNYSSELNVNALELDDSALYLCASSQGDRGRSHGYTFGSGTRLTVV.

The V and J genes are TRBV4-3 and TRBJ1-4; D gene ambiguous. The V and J ends lost 0 bases and 3 bases respectively, with 11 bases between them. This CDR3 spans 16 amino acids. Germline CDR1 is LGHNA and CDR2 is YSLEER. The CDR3 region has the DNA TGCGCCAGCAGCCAAGACCGGGAGGGCCCTAATGAAAAACTGTTTTTT. Translation: CASSQDREGPNEKLFF.

Only one count was recorded for this clone. This chain links TRBV19 with TRBJ2-3, with 9 bases fitting TRBD1. J gave up 3 bases and V 5 bases, and 21 bases lay outside the gene matches. Germline V gene lookup returns CDR1 LNHDA and CDR2 SQIVND (reference sequence). This CDR3 region has 20 residues. This chain's CDR3 is CASSHGGQGVFWGRTDTQYF. CDR3 DNA sequence: TGTGCCAGTAGTCACGGGGGACAGGGCGTCTTTTGGGGGAGAACAGATACGCAGTATTTT.

V gene TRBV18 combines with J gene TRBJ2-5; D uncertain. The end of the DNA is better explained by TRBJ2-7, so the J call may be wrong. Germline V gene data show CDR1 as KGHSH and CDR2 as LQKENI. The CDR3 sequence is 13 residues long. The CDR3 region is CASAASLDYEQYF. DNA of the CDR3: TGTGCCAGTGCAGCTTCCCTGGACTACGAGCAGTACTTC.

This chain links TRBV25-1 with TRBJ1-4; perhaps TRBD1 as D (6 bases). Germline V CDR1 and CDR2: MGHDK, SYGVNS. Trimming pared 4 bases from V and 5 bases from J, leaving 11 bases between. The CDR3 is 14 residues long. Here the CDR3 reads CASSADSLNEKLFF. The CDR3 region has the DNA TGTGCCAGCAGTGCGGACAGTCTGAATGAAAAACTGTTTTTT.

This rearrangement joins TRBV10-3 to TRBJ2-2; weak D call: TRBD1 (5 bases). From germline, CDR1 is ENHRY and CDR2 SYGVKD. V lost 10 bases and J 7 bases, leaving 16 bases between the germline ends. The CDR3 extends over 13 amino acids. In nucleotides, the CDR3 is TGTGCCACGACAGCTGGTTCGGGCGGGGAGCTGTTTTTT. This sequence encodes CATTAGSGGELFF.

Note on this clone: The sample contains more than one DNA sequence encoding this CDR3. V usage is TRBV7-3 and J usage is TRBJ1-1; D remains unclear. Germline values: CDR1 SGHTA, CDR2 FQGTGA. The CDR3 has 13 residues. V was clipped by 2 bases and J by 2 bases, with 6 bases between them. CDR3 amino acids: CASSLQPNTEAFF. The CDR3 DNA reads as TGTGCCAGCAGCTTACAGCCCAACACTGAAGCTTTCTTT.

The chain recombines TRBV7-8 with TRBJ2-5; 8 bases fit TRBD2. This CDR3 is 17 amino acids long. The germline V gene has CDR1 SGHVS and CDR2 FQNEAQ. Trimming cost V 7 bases and J 5 bases; bases outside gene matches: 18. The CDR3 DNA is TGTGCCAGCACGCCTCGAGACGGGAGGGCCGGAGTTGAGACCCAGTACTTC. Translating gives CASTPRDGRAGVETQYF.

This chain uses TRBV13 with TRBJ2-3; 13 bases map to TRBD2. This CDR3 has 17 amino acids. The germline V gene encodes CDR1 PRHDT and CDR2 FYEKMQ (reference sequence). V was clipped by 5 bases and J by 2 bases; unmatched bases: 7. CDR3 protein: CASSRRLAGGNTDTQYF. In DNA form, the CDR3 reads TGTGCCAGCAGCCGTAGACTAGCGGGGGGCAACACAGATACGCAGTATTTT.

The chain carries TRBV5-1 and TRBJ2-1; D possibly corresponds to TRBD1 (6 bases). The CDR3 covers 14 residues. The V end lost 4 bases, the J end lost 3 bases, and 11 bases lay between the germline ends. Germline V gives CDR1 SGHRS, CDR2 YFSETQ. The CDR3 sequence is CASSMDRFYNEQFF. CDR3 DNA: TGCGCCAGCAGCATGGACAGATTCTACAATGAGCAGTTCTTC.

This clone came up a few times. The chain recombines TRBV2 with TRBJ2-1; 7 nucleotides agree with TRBD2. V shed 5 bases and J 5 bases; nucleotides not matched to a gene: 3. The CDR3 has 13 residues. CDR1 is SNHLY and CDR2 is FYNNEI in the germline V gene. CDR3 in DNA: TGTGCCAGCAGTCTGCTAGCGGACAATGAGCAGTTCTTC. Amino acids: CASSLLADNEQFF.

This clone showed up just once. This chain links TRBV15 with TRBJ1-1; maybe TRBD1 (5 bases). V lost 3 bases to trimming and J lost 8 bases, with 19 bases between them. Germline-derived CDR1 and CDR2 are LNHNV and YYDKDF (reference sequence). CDR3 size: 15 residues. The CDR3: CATSRDPGPGTEAFF. The CDR3 nucleotides are TGTGCCACCAGCAGGGATCCCGGTCCAGGGACCGAAGCTTTCTTT.

J is TRBJ2-4 and V is TRBV7-3, with 8 bases matching TRBD1. CDR1 SGHTA and CDR2 FQGTGA come from the germline V gene. V lost 5 bases to trimming and J lost 4 bases; unmatched junction nucleotides: 13. CDR3 length: 17 residues. The CDR3 region is CASSPGGQGLGKNIQYF. The DNA of the CDR3 is TGTGCCAGCAGCCCAGGGGGCCAAGGGCTGGGGAAAAACATTCAGTACTTC.

This chain uses TRBV2 with TRBJ1-2; D may be TRBD1 (5 bases). The CDR3 has 16 amino acids. Trimming removed 3 bases from V and 6 bases from J, with 20 bases in between. The germline gives CDR1 SNHLY, CDR2 FYNNEI. The CDR3 region is CASSDRTQPSKNGYTF. CDR3 DNA: TGTGCCAGCAGTGACAGGACACAACCGTCTAAAAATGGCTACACCTTC. Full variable domain (rest looked up from reference TRBV2 and TRBJ1-2): EPEVTQTPSHQVTQMGQEVILRCVPISNHLYFYWYRQILGQKVEFLVSFYNNEISEKSEIFDDQFSVERPDGSNFTLKIRSTKLEDSAMYFCASSDRTQPSKNGYTFGSGTRLTVV.

The rearrangement links TRBV7-2 to TRBJ2-5, with 9 bases matching TRBD2. There are 15 residues in the CDR3. CDR1 is SGHTA and CDR2 is FQGNSA in the germline V gene. V lost 3 bases, J lost 2 bases, and 4 bases stayed unmatched. The CDR3, as DNA: TGTGCCAGCAGCTTCGCGGGAGGGCTACAAGAGACCCAGTACTTC. This sequence encodes CASSFAGGLQETQYF.

CDR3 sequence (DNA): TGTGCCACCACGACGGGGGTTTGGACTGAAGCTTTCTTT. Amino acid sequence: CATTTGVWTEAFF. The chain couples TRBV19 to TRBJ1-1; maybe TRBD1 (5 bases). The CDR3 spans 13 residues. The germline V gene encodes CDR1 LNHDA and CDR2 SQIVND (reference sequence). The V gene lost 10 bases and the J gene lost 5 bases, with 17 bases spanning the gap.

This chain uses TRBV10-2 with TRBJ2-3, with TRBD2 matching 14 bases. V lost 7 bases, J lost 1 base, and 1 base stayed unmatched. Germline CDR1 reads WSHSY; CDR2 reads SAAADI. CDR3 length equals 15 residues. The CDR3 nucleotides read TGCGCCAGCACGGGACTAGCGGGGGGCACAGATACGCAGTATTTT. Protein product: CASTGLAGGTDTQYF.

This clone is a singleton in its sample. This chain connects TRBV5-1 to TRBJ1-4; a possible D gene is TRBD1 (5 bases). The CDR3 runs 18 residues. Germline V gene lookup returns CDR1 SGHRS and CDR2 YFSETQ. Trimming left V 8 bases short and J 0 bases short, with 23 bases between. For the CDR3, the DNA is TGCGCCAGAGAACCCGACTGGGGCAAAAAATCAACTAATGAAAAACTGTTTTTT. This codes for CAREPDWGKKSTNEKLFF.

This clone was seen once. V and J are TRBV4-3 and TRBJ2-5; TRBD1 agrees at 10 bases. The CDR3 contains 19 residues. V shed 4 bases, J shed 1 base, and the junction held 15 bases outside the gene matches. CDR1 is LGHNA and CDR2 is YSLEER in the germline V gene. The CDR3 region has the DNA TGCGCCAGCAGCCGCTACCGGGACAGGGGCTCTTATTCCCAAGAGACCCAGTACTTC. Protein: CASSRYRDRGSYSQETQYF.

This chain connects TRBV27 to TRBJ2-7; D is unclear. There are 13 residues in the CDR3. CDR1 is MNHEY, CDR2 SMNVEV, per germline (reference sequence). The V end was cut by 5 bases, the J end by 4 bases, with 12 bases between. CDR3 nucleotide sequence: TGTGCCAGCAGTCACCGACCCCCTTACGAGCAGTACTTC. It codes for CASSHRPPYEQYF.

V and J are TRBV6-1 and TRBJ2-1; 9 nucleotides agree with TRBD1. Germline V gives CDR1 MNHNS, CDR2 SASEGT. Unmatched junction bases numbered 16, after V lost 5 bases and J lost 8 bases. The CDR3 runs 17 residues. The CDR3 region has the DNA TGTGCCAGCAGTCAAGGTTGGACAGGGGCATATTTGGATGAGCAGTTCTTC. Protein: CASSQGWTGAYLDEQFF.

The chain couples TRBV7-2 to TRBJ2-1; weak D call: TRBD2 (6 bases). Per germline, CDR1 SGHTA and CDR2 FQGNSA. The CDR3 is 17 residues long. V shed 1 base and J shed 8 bases, with 21 bases lying between them. The CDR3: CASSLEVGHSSGDEQFF. CDR3 coding DNA: TGTGCCAGCAGCTTAGAGGTCGGTCACTCATCGGGGGATGAGCAGTTCTTC. Full variable domain (outside the CDR3, taken from reference TRBV7-2 and TRBJ2-1): GAGVSQSPSNKVTEKGKDVELRCDPISGHTALYWYRQSLGQGLEFLIYFQGNSAPDKSGLPSDRFSAERTGGSVSTLTIQRTQQEDSAVYLCASSLEVGHSSGDEQFFGPGTRLTVL.

The chain uses TRBV30 and TRBJ2-2; D possibly uses TRBD1 or TRBD2 (5 bases each). The germline V gene encodes CDR1 GTSNPN and CDR2 SVGIG (reference sequence). V lost 0 bases, J lost 8 bases, and 16 bases lay in between. The CDR3 loop spans 15 amino acids. CDR3 loop: CAWSVLVGGVGELFF. In DNA form, the CDR3 reads TGTGCCTGGAGTGTACTAGTTGGGGGAGTGGGGGAGCTGTTTTTT.

The gene calls are TRBV29-1 and TRBJ2-7, with 7 bases fitting TRBD1. Germline CDR1 reads SQVTM; CDR2 reads ANQGSEA. The CDR3 is 13 residues long. The trim removed 4 bases at V and 3 bases at J, leaving 6 bases unmatched. This CDR3 is CSVATGNSYEQYF. Written as DNA, the CDR3 is TGCAGCGTTGCGACAGGGAATAGCTACGAGCAGTACTTC.

Only one count was recorded for this clone. V gene TRBV6-6 combines with J gene TRBJ2-5; the match to TRBD2 covers 7 bases. V shed 6 bases, J shed 5 bases, and the junction held 12 bases outside the gene matches. The germline V gene encodes CDR1 MNHNY and CDR2 SVGAGI (reference sequence). The CDR3 is 15 amino acids. This CDR3 is CASRLRTGGGETQYF. The CDR3 nucleotides are TGTGCCAGCAGACTTCGTACGGGGGGAGGCGAGACCCAGTACTTC.

The chain carries TRBV7-9 and TRBJ2-1; D gene unclear. V was pared by 5 bases and J by 0 bases, with 11 bases between. The CDR3 consists of 15 residues. Germline CDR1 is SEHNR and CDR2 is FQNEAQ (reference sequence). The CDR3 reads CASSPTPSSYNEQFF. The CDR3 nucleotides read TGTGCCAGCAGCCCCACTCCAAGCTCCTACAATGAGCAGTTCTTC.

The J gene is TRBJ2-7, the V gene TRBV27; maybe TRBD2 (5 bases). This CDR3 comprises 13 residues. Germline CDR1 and CDR2: MNHEY and SMNVEV (reference sequence). With 5 bases removed from V and 6 bases from J, the gap between germline ends came to 14 bases. DNA of the CDR3: TGTGCCAGCAGTCCGCCGGGGTTGGGCGAGCAGTACTTC. Protein sequence: CASSPPGLGEQYF.

The J gene is TRBJ2-1, the V gene TRBV11-2; D is undetermined. Trimming took 5 bases from V and 15 from J, leaving 17 bases between them. Per germline, CDR1 SGHAT and CDR2 FQNNGV. The CDR3 extends over 12 amino acids. CDR3 in amino acids: CASSRDGSPRFF. CDR3 nucleotide sequence: TGTGCCAGCAGCCGAGATGGCTCGCCCCGGTTCTTC.